The clone carrying this T cell receptor beta chain was counted ten times or more. Its target is unknown. In TCRdb, the 5' RACE reads were re-called with MiXCR into one record per CDR3 protein. The sample has hundreds of thousands of distinct CDR3 sequences, more than 6.5% seen once. The data belong to a study of identical twins. Between the trimmed V and J ends, which lost 6 bases and 6 bases, there was a span of 17 bases. The CDR3 spans 14 residues. Per the germline V gene, CDR1 is MDHEN and CDR2 is SYDVKM. Study observations and caveats: Sequences that were out-of-frame, alpha and twin-shared displayed an excess of low generation probability.

The sample was also linked to a second study, of yellow fever vaccine responses in identical twins.

The sequenced sample consisted of memory (CD45RO+) T cells sorted from blood. This receptor was identified in a woman aged 18-29 years in good health. The V call is TRBV28, the J call TRBJ2-5, with D perhaps TRBD2 (6 bases). CDR3 region: CASRVRGTSQTQYF. CDR3 sequence (DNA): TGTGCCAGCAGGGTTCGCGGGACCTCTCAGACCCAGTACTTC.